This T cell receptor (beta chain) was captured by sequencing in a study of OX40 agonist ivuxolimab in advanced cancers. This CDR3 region has 13 residues. Germline values: CDR1 SQVTM, CDR2 ANQGSEA. V gave up 0 bases and J gave up 4 bases, with 6 bases separating them. The data were produced by immunoSEQ multiplex PCR, yet TCRdb's version contains in-frame clones alone and is incomplete. Among approximately 100,000 clones, 90% were seen once, and the ten largest hold roughly 0.3%. Sequenced material: CD4+ or CD8+ T cells sorted from blood, taken in a trial of the OX40 agonist ivuxolimab. The origin of this receptor is an adult with an advanced solid tumor such as melanoma, head and neck, liver or kidney cancer. V usage is TRBV29-1 and J usage is TRBJ2-2; D is ambiguous. The CDR3 region is CSVEDRSTGELFF. The CDR3, as DNA: TGCAGCGTTGAAGACAGAAGCACCGGGGAGCTGTTTTTT.